Presented here are 8 T cell receptor beta chains from one specimen sequenced in a study of T-cell reconstitution after alpha-beta-depleted transplantation in children. Unique molecular identifiers were incorporated into the prepared TCRbeta library. TCRdb processed the PCR reads anew with MiXCR; each CDR3 protein has one entry. The sample yields 25,000 to 30,000 distinct CDR3 sequences, roughly 6% seen once. The sequencing used PBMCs, mostly from graft donor cells, collected 180 days after TCRalphabeta/CD19-depleted stem cell transplant. Receptor source: a male patient under 18 who had a stem cell transplant for acute myeloid leukemia, so the T cells may come from the graft donor.

The genes are TRBV18 and TRBJ2-5, with D hard to call. Germline V lookup: CDR1 KGHSH, CDR2 LQKENI. V was cut by 1 base and J by 1 base, with 4 bases left in between. The CDR3 extends over 13 amino acids. This CDR3 is CASSPHSQETQYF. CDR3 coding DNA: TGTGCCAGCTCACCACATTCCCAAGAGACCCAGTACTTC.

In its sample, this clonotype was seen many times. This sequence joins TRBV29-1 and TRBJ1-1; D may be TRBD1 (5 bases). Between the trimmed V and J ends, which lost 7 bases and 6 bases, there was a span of 33 bases. Germline assignment: CDR1 SQVTM and CDR2 ANQGSEA. The CDR3 contains 18 residues. The CDR3 region has the DNA TGCAGCGCGTTAATAAGGGACGGGGAACCAAGACAAACCGCTGAAGCTTTCTTT. Amino acids: CSALIRDGEPRQTAEAFF.

This clonotype appeared many times. V and J are TRBV7-2 and TRBJ2-5; 7 bases agree with TRBD1. J gave up 3 bases and V 4 bases, and 8 bases lay outside the gene matches. Germline lookup yields CDR1 SGHTA and CDR2 FQGNSA. The CDR3 length is 15 residues. The CDR3 sequence is CASSYRRGYEETQYF. The CDR3 nucleotides are TGTGCCAGCAGCTATCGCAGGGGGTATGAAGAGACCCAGTACTTC.

This clonotype was picked up many times. The CDR3 sequence is CAWSPPTGTALPAYF. In nucleotides, the CDR3 is TGTGCCTGGAGTCCCCCAACCGGGACGGCGCTACCGGCGTACTTC. This rearrangement joins TRBV30 to TRBJ2-7; D tentatively fits TRBD1 or TRBD2 (5 bases each). Germline V lookup: CDR1 GTSNPN, CDR2 SVGIG (reference sequence). The V end was cut by 2 bases, the J end by 12 bases, with 26 bases between. The CDR3 extends over 15 amino acids.

This clonotype has a count of ten or more. The CDR3 sequence: CSAPTSGSSSYNEQFF. CDR3 nucleotides: TGCAGTGCTCCGACTAGCGGGAGTTCATCCTACAATGAGCAGTTCTTC. The chain couples TRBV20-1 to TRBJ2-1; 12 positions match TRBD2. Germline V gives CDR1 DFQATT, CDR2 SNEGSKA (reference sequence). Trimming took 5 bases from V and 1 from J; bases not matched to a gene: 6. This CDR3 contains 16 residues.

Ten or more counts support this clonotype. The rearrangement uses TRBV20-1 and TRBJ1-5, with TRBD1 identical over 7 bases. CDR1 DFQATT and CDR2 SNEGSKA come from the germline V gene (reference sequence). The CDR3 runs 14 residues. Germline trimming cut 4 bases from V and 4 bases from J; bases unmatched to any gene: 7. In DNA, the CDR3 is TGCAGTGCTAACCCGGACAGGAGAAATCAGCCCCAGCATTTT. Translated: CSANPDRRNQPQHF.

This clonotype was seen ten or more times. The rearrangement joins TRBV12-3 or TRBV12-4 to TRBJ1-5; possible D gene TRBD1, 5 bases. V was shortened by 4 bases and J by 1 base, with 23 bases between the two germline ends. The CDR3 is made up of 19 amino acids. CDR3: CASSSLGNRDGGSNQPQHF. DNA for the CDR3: TGTGCCAGCAGTTCGCTGGGCAACCGGGACGGGGGGAGCAATCAGCCCCAGCATTTT.

At least ten counts were recorded for this clonotype. CDR3 sequence reads: CASSQGTGGRETQYF. As DNA, the CDR3 is TGTGCCAGCAGCCAAGGGACAGGGGGCCGAGAGACCCAGTACTTC. V usage is TRBV3-1 and J usage is TRBJ2-5; 11 bases are a match to TRBD1. From germline, CDR1 is LGHDT and CDR2 YNNKEL (reference sequence). V shed 1 base and J 4 bases; nucleotides not matched to a gene: 2. This CDR3 is built from 15 residues.